The 27 T cell receptor beta chains below were found in one sample sequenced in a study of cytomegalovirus exposure and HLA in healthy donors. With 60 Vbeta and 13 Jbeta primers, the PCR was carried out. TCRdb's table, derived via immunoSEQ multiplex PCR, lists solely in-frame clones and lacks some. The sample holds about 110,000 clones, roughly four fifths seen once. Sequenced: PBMCs. The receptors stem from a man in his 60s in good health and CMV-seronegative.

This chain uses TRBV5-6 with TRBJ1-2, with a possible D match to TRBD1 (6 bases). From germline, CDR1 is SGHDT and CDR2 YYEEEE. Trimming pared 0 bases from V and 2 bases from J, leaving 11 bases between. The CDR3 loop spans 15 amino acids. Written as DNA, the CDR3 is TGTGCCAGCAGCTTGGGTCCCCAGGGGAACTATGGCTACACCTTC. It encodes CASSLGPQGNYGYTF.

As DNA, the CDR3 is TGCGCCAGCAGCTCCGCCAGGGTCACCGGGGAGCTGTTTTTT. Translation gives CASSSARVTGELFF. This chain connects TRBV4-3 to TRBJ2-2; tentative D call: TRBD1 (5 bases). Trimming removed 5 bases from V and 4 bases from J, with 11 bases in between. From germline, CDR1 is LGHNA and CDR2 YSLEER. This CDR3 has 14 amino acids.

The chain employs TRBV4-1 and TRBJ1-4; D gene unclear. V was shortened by 0 bases and J by 0 bases, with 11 bases between the two germline ends. CDR1 MGHRA and CDR2 YSYEKL come from the germline V gene. This CDR3 is built from 17 residues. The CDR3 region is CASSQDGTAATNEKLFF. CDR3 bases: TGCGCCAGCAGCCAAGATGGAACAGCGGCAACTAATGAAAAACTGTTTTTT.

V is TRBV19 and J is TRBJ1-3; no firm D call. Germline V gives CDR1 LNHDA, CDR2 SQIVND (reference sequence). The V end lost 9 bases, the J end lost 4 bases, and 7 bases lay between the germline ends. The CDR3 consists of 11 residues. The CDR3: CASRGGNTIYF. As DNA, the CDR3 is TGTGCCAGCCGGGGAGGAAACACCATATATTTT.

J is TRBJ2-5 and V is TRBV13, with D maybe TRBD1 (5 bases). In germline, CDR1 is PRHDT, CDR2 FYEKMQ (reference sequence). The V and J ends lost 2 bases and 5 bases respectively, with 12 bases between them. This CDR3 comprises 14 residues. The CDR3 DNA reads as TGTGCCAGCAGCTTAAGGGGTAGTCCGGAGACCCAGTACTTC. Translated: CASSLRGSPETQYF.

The V call is TRBV7-2, the J call TRBJ1-1, with D unclear. The ends were cut back, 0 bases at V and 5 bases at J, with 7 bases in the middle. Germline V CDR1 and CDR2: SGHTA, FQGNSA. This CDR3 region has 13 residues. The chain's CDR3 is CASSLAHRTEAFF. In DNA, the CDR3 is TGTGCCAGCAGCTTAGCGCATAGAACTGAAGCTTTCTTT.

The rearrangement links TRBV28 to TRBJ1-5; 8 positions agree with TRBD1. V lost 6 bases to trimming and J lost 4 bases; unmatched junction nucleotides: 8. Germline loops: CDR1 MDHEN, CDR2 SYDVKM. The CDR3 consists of 15 residues. The CDR3 spells CASSLSGGENQPQHF. The CDR3 DNA reads as TGTGCCAGCAGCCTCTCAGGGGGCGAAAATCAGCCCCAGCATTTT.

V usage is TRBV7-3 and J usage is TRBJ2-5; 11 bases line up with TRBD2. The CDR3 has 16 amino acids. CDR1 and CDR2 (germline): SGHTA, FQGTGA. J gave up 5 bases and V 5 bases, and 10 bases lay outside the gene matches. Here the CDR3 reads CASSPARLAGRETQYF. CDR3 bases: TGTGCCAGCAGCCCGGCGCGACTAGCGGGACGGGAGACCCAGTACTTC.

V and J are TRBV7-8 and TRBJ2-7; TRBD1 agrees at 7 bases. The CDR3 totals 15 residues. CDR1 is SGHVS, CDR2 FQNEAQ, per germline. Losses at the gene ends were 1 base for V and 6 bases for J; bases not matched to a gene: 9. CDR3 in amino acids: CASSLEQGSSLEQYF. The CDR3 DNA is TGTGCCAGCAGCTTAGAACAGGGGAGTTCCCTCGAGCAGTACTTC.

The chain is built from TRBV5-6 and TRBJ2-5, with D maybe TRBD2 (6 bases). V shed 2 bases and J shed 1 base, with 9 bases lying between them. This CDR3 comprises 14 residues. The germline V gene has CDR1 SGHDT and CDR2 YYEEEE. CDR3 loop: CASSLQAGQETQYF. DNA for the CDR3: TGTGCCAGCAGCTTACAAGCGGGCCAAGAGACCCAGTACTTC.

This clone has more than one count but fewer than ten. V and J are TRBV12-5 and TRBJ2-1, with 7 bases aligning to TRBD1. Germline V gives CDR1 LGHNT, CDR2 FRNRAP. The CDR3 has 15 residues. Germline trimming cut 3 bases from V and 1 base from J; bases unmatched to any gene: 3. CDR3 sequence reads: CASGFGTVSYNEQFF. The CDR3 DNA follows: TGTGCTAGTGGTTTTGGGACAGTTTCCTACAATGAGCAGTTCTTC.

The chain carries TRBV7-9 and TRBJ2-7; a weak D match, TRBD1 (5 bases). V was cut by 0 bases and J by 5 bases, with 5 bases left in between. The CDR3 is made up of 12 amino acids. Germline V gene lookup returns CDR1 SEHNR and CDR2 FQNEAQ (reference sequence). In DNA, the CDR3 is TGTGCCAGCAGCTTAGCGGGGCACGAGCAGTACGTC. Amino acid sequence: CASSLAGHEQYV.

V usage is TRBV4-2 and J usage is TRBJ2-7; 10 nucleotides agree with TRBD1. Germline V gene sequence: CDR1 LGHNA, CDR2 YNFKEQ. V lost 3 bases, J lost 4 bases, and 6 bases stayed unmatched. The CDR3 is made up of 15 amino acids. CDR3 nucleotides: TGTGCCAGCAGCCACCCGGACAGGGGGGAATACGAGCAGTACTTC. It translates to CASSHPDRGEYEQYF.

This clone was detected only a few times. The chain links TRBV7-9 to TRBJ1-1; TRBD1 matches at 10 bases. J lost 2 bases, V lost 3 bases, and 3 bases had no gene match. Germline V gene sequence: CDR1 SEHNR, CDR2 FQNEAQ (reference sequence). CDR3 size: 15 residues. The CDR3 nucleotides are TGTGCCAGCAGCTTCCGACAGGGGGCAAACACTGAAGCTTTCTTT. Amino acid sequence: CASSFRQGANTEAFF.

This chain's CDR3 is CASLPDNYEQYF. For the CDR3, the DNA is TGTGCCAGCCTTCCGGACAACTACGAGCAGTACTTC. This chain uses TRBV2 with TRBJ2-7, with D perhaps TRBD1 (5 bases). V was cut by 8 bases and J by 3 bases, with 11 bases left in between. The CDR3 length is 12 residues. Germline CDR1 is SNHLY and CDR2 is FYNNEI. The entire variable domain, with the rest obtained from reference TRBV2 and TRBJ2-7, is as follows: EPEVTQTPSHQVTQMGQEVILRCVPISNHLYFYWYRQILGQKVEFLVSFYNNEISEKSEIFDDQFSVERPDGSNFTLKIRSTKLEDSAMYFCASLPDNYEQYFGPGTRLTVT.

The gene calls are TRBV5-8 and TRBJ2-7, with 8 bases aligning to TRBD1. This CDR3 region has 14 residues. Germline lookup yields CDR1 SGHTS and CDR2 YDEGEE. J lost 4 bases, V lost 3 bases, and 6 bases had no gene match. CDR3 protein: CASSSYRGMYEQYV. The DNA for the CDR3 is TGTGCCAGCAGCTCTTACAGGGGGATGTACGAGCAGTACGTC.

The chain uses TRBV7-2 and TRBJ2-3, with 15 bases lining up with TRBD2. CDR3 length: 17 residues. Germline V gene data show CDR1 as SGHTA and CDR2 as FQGNSA. After removal of 2 bases from V and 6 bases from J, the junction contained 6 bases not matched to a gene. CDR3 sequence: CASSLYVGTSGGDTQYF. CDR3 DNA: TGTGCCAGCAGCTTATATGTGGGGACTAGCGGGGGGGATACGCAGTATTTT.

The chain has TRBV4-1 and TRBJ2-5, with 9 bases aligning to TRBD2. Germline CDR1 reads MGHRA; CDR2 reads YSYEKL. This CDR3 region has 17 residues. With V trimmed by 1 base and J by 5 bases, 11 bases remained unmatched. The CDR3 coding sequence is TGCGCCAGCAGCCAAGGAGGAGCGGGGGGACCCGCGGAGACCCAGTACTTC. It specifies CASSQGGAGGPAETQYF.

This clone appeared once. The chain recombines TRBV6-4 with TRBJ2-7, with TRBD1 matching 7 bases. CDR1 MRHNA and CDR2 SNTAGT come from the germline V gene. V lost 7 bases, J lost 1 base, and 13 bases stayed unmatched. CDR3 length: 16 residues. The CDR3 loop reads CASIFLKDRPSYEQYF. The CDR3 nucleotides read TGTGCCAGCATTTTTCTCAAGGACAGGCCGTCCTACGAGCAGTACTTC.

The chain joins TRBV4-3 to TRBJ1-6, with a tentative D call TRBD1 (5 bases). The V end lost 3 bases, the J end lost 7 bases, and 7 bases lay between the germline ends. Germline loops: CDR1 LGHNA, CDR2 YSLEER. This CDR3 has 13 amino acids. CDR3 residues: CASSHPGNSPLHF. The CDR3 DNA reads TGCGCCAGCAGCCATCCAGGGAATTCACCCCTCCACTTT.

This clone was seen ten or more times. This sequence joins TRBV7-9 and TRBJ2-7; maybe TRBD1 (5 bases). V was pared by 5 bases and J by 3 bases, with 11 bases between. The CDR3 sequence is 13 residues long. CDR1 is SEHNR, CDR2 FQNEAQ, per germline (reference sequence). Here the CDR3 reads CASSPGTGYEQYF. The DNA for the CDR3 is TGTGCCAGCAGCCCAGGTACAGGCTACGAGCAGTACTTC.

The chain is built from TRBV6-6 and TRBJ2-3, with TRBD1 identical over 10 bases. Unmatched junction bases numbered 6, after V lost 0 bases and J lost 6 bases. Germline V CDR1 and CDR2: MNHNY, SVGAGI (reference sequence). The CDR3 is 16 amino acids. CDR3 region: CASSYSTGGASDTQYF. DNA of the CDR3: TGTGCCAGCAGTTACTCGACAGGGGGCGCCTCGGATACGCAGTATTTT.

The chain has TRBV6-5 and TRBJ2-1; TRBD1 aligns across 11 bases. CDR3 size: 14 residues. Trimming at V came to 7 bases and at J to 6 bases, leaving 5 bases not matched to a gene. The germline CDR1 and CDR2 sequences are MNHEY and SVGAGI. The CDR3 is CASNGQGAINEQFF. CDR3 in DNA: TGTGCCAGCAATGGACAGGGGGCTATCAATGAGCAGTTCTTC.

This sequence joins TRBV5-1 and TRBJ2-5, with 11 bases that match TRBD2. Germline lookup yields CDR1 SGHRS and CDR2 YFSETQ. The V gene end was trimmed by 3 bases and the J gene end by 5 bases; junction bases not matched to a gene: 3. The CDR3 has 14 amino acids. The CDR3: CASSSPSGGETQYF. The CDR3, as DNA: TGCGCCAGCAGCTCTCCTAGCGGGGGGGAGACCCAGTACTTC.

This clone occurred once. The V and J genes are TRBV6-1 and TRBJ2-7, with D possibly matching TRBD1 (5 bases). The germline V gene has CDR1 MNHNS and CDR2 SASEGT. The CDR3 runs 15 residues. V lost 6 bases, J lost 4 bases, and 19 bases lay in between. The chain's CDR3 is CASSRQSTAYYEQYF. The CDR3 bases are TGTGCCAGCAGCCGACAGAGTACAGCCTATTACGAGCAGTACTTC.

This sequence joins TRBV5-1 and TRBJ1-1; D not certain. The CDR3 has 15 residues. CDR1 is SGHRS, CDR2 YFSETQ, per germline. Trimming shortened V by 0 bases and J by 4 bases, and 13 bases separated the two germline ends. CDR3: CASSLAEPGSTEAFF. DNA of the CDR3: TGCGCCAGCAGCTTGGCCGAGCCCGGGAGCACTGAAGCTTTCTTT.

The V and J genes are TRBV6-1 and TRBJ2-1; 9 bases agree with TRBD1. The V and J ends lost 5 bases and 7 bases, in that order; junction bases with no gene match: 3. Looked up from germline, CDR1 is MNHNS and CDR2 is SASEGT. The CDR3 totals 13 residues. The CDR3 here is CASSWDRENEQFF. CDR3 bases: TGTGCCAGCAGTTGGGACAGGGAGAATGAGCAGTTCTTC.